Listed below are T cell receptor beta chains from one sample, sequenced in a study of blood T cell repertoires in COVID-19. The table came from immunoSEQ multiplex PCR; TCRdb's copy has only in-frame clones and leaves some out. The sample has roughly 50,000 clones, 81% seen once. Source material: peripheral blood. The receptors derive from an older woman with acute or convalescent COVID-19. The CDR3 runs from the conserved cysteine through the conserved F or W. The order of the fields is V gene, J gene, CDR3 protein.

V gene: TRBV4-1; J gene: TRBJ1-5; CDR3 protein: CASSQDSVSNQPQHF
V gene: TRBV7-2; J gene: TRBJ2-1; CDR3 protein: CASSLVAGNEQFF
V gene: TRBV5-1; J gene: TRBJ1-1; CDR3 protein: CASSLGQLKVKTEAFF
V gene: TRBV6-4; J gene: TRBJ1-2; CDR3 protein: CASSLVSTGVGYTF
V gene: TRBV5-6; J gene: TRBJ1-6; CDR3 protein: CASSLFTRVSNSPLHF
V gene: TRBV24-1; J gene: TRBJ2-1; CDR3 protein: CATSDLPLAGGSSYNEQFF
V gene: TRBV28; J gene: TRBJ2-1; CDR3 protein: CASSLLAGPLNEQFF
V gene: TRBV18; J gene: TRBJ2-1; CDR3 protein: CASSLYRGSYNEQFF
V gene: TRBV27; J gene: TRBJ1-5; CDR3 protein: CASSLDPSGGNQPQHF
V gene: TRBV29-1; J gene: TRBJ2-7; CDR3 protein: CSVGARTGHSYEQYF
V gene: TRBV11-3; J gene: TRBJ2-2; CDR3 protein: CASSLTTQGAGELFF
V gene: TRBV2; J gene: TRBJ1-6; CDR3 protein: CASSRQGSSYNSPLHF
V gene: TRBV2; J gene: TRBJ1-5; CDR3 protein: CASSGTGGSQPQHF
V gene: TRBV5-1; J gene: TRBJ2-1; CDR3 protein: CASSLSSGSNVGGEQFF
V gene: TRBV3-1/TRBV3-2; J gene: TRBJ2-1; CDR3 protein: CASSLWTGANNEQFF
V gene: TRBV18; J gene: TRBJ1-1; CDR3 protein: CASSPQGRTEAFF
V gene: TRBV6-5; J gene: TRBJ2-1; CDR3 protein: CASRGQSSYNEQFF